This T cell receptor beta chain was obtained from a study of blood T cell repertoires in COVID-19. The wider study: Donors in the United States, Italy and Spain gave samples during acute or convalescent COVID-19. The cDNA or gDNA used as material had been derived from T cells, B-cell-depleted T cells, or PBMCs.

V trimming: 3 bases; J trimming: 0 bases; junction bases outside the gene matches: 5. The CDR3 extends over 15 amino acids. Germline V gives CDR1 SGHAT, CDR2 FQNNGV. Original data processing: For nucleated cells, counts were estimated from reference gene primer amplification. TCRdb keeps only in-frame clones here, not all; method: immunoSEQ multiplex PCR. The V and J calls and clone size are taken from that table; D and trimming were inferred from the DNA. The data hold some 270,000 clones, with roughly nine tenths observed a single time. The rearrangement links TRBV11-2 to TRBJ2-7, with 7 bases matching TRBD2. Sample: peripheral blood. The clonotype originates from a man between 35 and 55 years old with active or convalescent COVID-19. In nucleotides, the CDR3 is TGTGCCAGCAGCTTCGGAGCGGGAAGCTCCTACGAGCAGTACTTC. Translating gives CASSFGAGSSYEQYF.